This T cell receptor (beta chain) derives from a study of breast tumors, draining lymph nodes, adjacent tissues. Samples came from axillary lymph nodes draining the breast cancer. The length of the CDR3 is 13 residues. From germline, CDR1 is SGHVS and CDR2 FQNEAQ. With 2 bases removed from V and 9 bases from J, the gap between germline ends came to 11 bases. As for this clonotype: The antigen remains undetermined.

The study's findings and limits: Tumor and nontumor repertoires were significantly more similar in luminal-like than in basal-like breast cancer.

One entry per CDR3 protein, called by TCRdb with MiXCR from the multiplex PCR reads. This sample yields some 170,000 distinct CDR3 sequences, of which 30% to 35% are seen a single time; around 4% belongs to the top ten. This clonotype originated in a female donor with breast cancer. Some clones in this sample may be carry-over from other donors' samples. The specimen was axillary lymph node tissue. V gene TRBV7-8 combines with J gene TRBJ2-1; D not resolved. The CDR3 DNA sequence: TGTGCCAGCAGCTTATATGAGTTCGGTGAGCAGTTCTTC. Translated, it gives CASSLYEFGEQFF.